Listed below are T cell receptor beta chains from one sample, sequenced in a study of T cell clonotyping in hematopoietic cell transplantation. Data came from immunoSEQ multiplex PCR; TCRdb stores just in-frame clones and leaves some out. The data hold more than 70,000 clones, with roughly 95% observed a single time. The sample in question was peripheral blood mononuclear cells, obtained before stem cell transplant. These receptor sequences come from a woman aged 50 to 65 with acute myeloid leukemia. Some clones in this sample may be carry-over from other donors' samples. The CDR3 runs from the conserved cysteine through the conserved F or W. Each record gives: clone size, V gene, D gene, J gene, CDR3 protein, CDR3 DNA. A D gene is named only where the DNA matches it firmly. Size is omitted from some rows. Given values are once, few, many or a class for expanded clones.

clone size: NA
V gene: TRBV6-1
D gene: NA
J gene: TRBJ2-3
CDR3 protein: CASSRQGGGTDTQYF
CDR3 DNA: TGTGCCAGCAGTCGGCAGGGAGGAGGAACAGATACGCAGTATTTT

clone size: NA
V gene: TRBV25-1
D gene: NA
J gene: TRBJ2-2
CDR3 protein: CASKGQNTGELFF
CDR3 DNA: TGTGCCAGCAAAGGACAAAACACCGGGGAGCTGTTTTTT

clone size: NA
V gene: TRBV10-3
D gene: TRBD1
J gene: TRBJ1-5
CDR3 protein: CANLGQGSNQPQHF
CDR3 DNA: TGTGCCAACTTGGGACAGGGAAGCAATCAGCCCCAGCATTTT

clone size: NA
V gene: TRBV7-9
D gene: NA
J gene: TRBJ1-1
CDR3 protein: CASSRQPNTEAFF
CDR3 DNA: TGTGCCAGCAGCCGACAGCCTAACACTGAAGCTTTCTTT

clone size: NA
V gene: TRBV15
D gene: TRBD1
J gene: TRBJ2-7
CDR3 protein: CATSRGTGGSYEQYF
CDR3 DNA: TGTGCCACCAGCCGCGGGACAGGGGGATCCTACGAGCAGTACTTC

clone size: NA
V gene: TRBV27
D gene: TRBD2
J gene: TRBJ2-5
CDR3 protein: CASKWREEETQYF
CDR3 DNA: TGTGCCAGCAAGTGGCGGGAGGAAGAGACCCAGTACTTC

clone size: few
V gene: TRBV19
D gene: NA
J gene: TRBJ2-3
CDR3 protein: CASSQDPWGLTGSTDTQYF
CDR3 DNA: TGTGCCAGTAGTCAAGATCCTTGGGGACTGACAGGCAGCACAGATACGCAGTATTTT

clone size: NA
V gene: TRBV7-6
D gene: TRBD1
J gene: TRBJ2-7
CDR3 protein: CASSPRAGQGFLNSYEQYF
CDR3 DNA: TGTGCCAGCAGCCCCAGGGCGGGACAGGGCTTTCTTAACTCCTACGAGCAGTACTTC

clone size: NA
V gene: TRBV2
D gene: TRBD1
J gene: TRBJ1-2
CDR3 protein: CASRNQGAPDGYTF
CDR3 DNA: TGTGCCAGCCGAAACCAGGGGGCTCCAGATGGCTACACCTTC

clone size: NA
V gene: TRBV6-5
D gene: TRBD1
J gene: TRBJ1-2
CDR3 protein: CASRSGQGGRGYTF
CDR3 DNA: TGTGCCAGCAGAAGTGGACAGGGAGGAAGAGGCTACACCTTC

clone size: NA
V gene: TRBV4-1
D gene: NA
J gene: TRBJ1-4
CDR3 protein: CASSRGFGEKLFF
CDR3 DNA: TGCGCCAGCAGCAGAGGGTTTGGTGAAAAACTGTTTTTT

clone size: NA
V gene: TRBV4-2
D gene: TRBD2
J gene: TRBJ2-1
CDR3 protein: CASSEPRGTSGAGEQFF
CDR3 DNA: TGTGCCAGCAGCGAACCCCGCGGGACTAGCGGGGCGGGTGAGCAGTTCTTC

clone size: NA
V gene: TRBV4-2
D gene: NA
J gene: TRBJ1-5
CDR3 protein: CASSQGEYSNQPQHF
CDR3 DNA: TGTGCCAGCAGCCAAGGAGAATATAGCAATCAGCCCCAGCATTTT

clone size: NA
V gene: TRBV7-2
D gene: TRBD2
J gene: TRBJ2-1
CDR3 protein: CASSLDRGGLGTEQFF
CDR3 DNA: TGTGCCAGCAGCTTGGATCGGGGGGGCCTAGGGACTGAGCAGTTCTTC

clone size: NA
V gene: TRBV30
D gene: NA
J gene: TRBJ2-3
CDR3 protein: CAWSKGAGTDTQYF
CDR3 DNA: TGTGCCTGGAGTAAAGGGGCGGGCACAGATACGCAGTATTTT

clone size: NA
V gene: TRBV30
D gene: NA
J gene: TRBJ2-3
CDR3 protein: CACPGRGLTDTQYF
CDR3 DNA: TGTGCCTGCCCGGGCCGGGGACTCACAGATACGCAGTATTTT

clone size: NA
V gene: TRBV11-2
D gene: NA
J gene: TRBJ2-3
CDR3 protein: CASSLEGNTQYF
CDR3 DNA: TGTGCCAGCAGCTTAGAGGGGAATACGCAGTATTTT

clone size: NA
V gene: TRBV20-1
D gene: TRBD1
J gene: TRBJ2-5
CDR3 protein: CSEQGKETQYF
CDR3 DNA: TGCAGCGAACAGGGGAAAGAGACCCAGTACTTC

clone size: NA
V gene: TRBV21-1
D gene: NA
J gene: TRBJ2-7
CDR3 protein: CASSNHGQHYEQYF
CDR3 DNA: TGTGCCAGCAGCAACCACGGACAGCACTACGAGCAGTACTTC

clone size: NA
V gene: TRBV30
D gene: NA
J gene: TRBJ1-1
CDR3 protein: CAWSVGLNTEAFF
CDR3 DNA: TGTGCCTGGAGTGTGGGACTGAACACTGAAGCTTTCTTT

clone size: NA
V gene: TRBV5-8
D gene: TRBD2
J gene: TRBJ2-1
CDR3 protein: CASSPRTSGYNEQFF
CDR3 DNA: TGTGCCAGCAGCCCTAGGACTAGCGGATACAATGAGCAGTTCTTC

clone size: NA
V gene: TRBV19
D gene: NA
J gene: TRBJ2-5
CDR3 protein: CASSIRLREETQYF
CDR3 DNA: TGTGCCAGTAGTATAAGGTTAAGGGAGGAGACCCAGTACTTC

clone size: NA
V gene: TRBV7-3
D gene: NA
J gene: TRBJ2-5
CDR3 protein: CASSRGTFETQYF
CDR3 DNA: TGTGCCAGCAGCCGCGGGACATTCGAGACCCAGTACTTC

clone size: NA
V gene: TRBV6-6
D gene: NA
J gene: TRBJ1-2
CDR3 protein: CASSYSASYYGYTF
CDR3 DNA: TGTGCCAGCAGTTACTCTGCGTCATACTATGGCTACACCTTC